This record covers a single T cell receptor beta chain. Antigen: not known. The data derive from a study of T cell responses to AZD1222 COVID-19 vaccine. Regarding the study as a whole: Unmutated variant regions are reportedly the target of nearly half of TCRs that are spike-specific. Baseline antibody screening turned up just a handful of seropositive AZD1222 recipients. A mostly white British donor set with more females was recruited, and clonal diversity was possibly underestimated.

The CDR3 runs 13 residues. Germline CDR1 SGHDN, CDR2 FVKESK. The V and J ends lost 5 bases and 3 bases respectively, with 8 bases between them. Second-dose groups at about 4 or about 12 weeks were pooled. Method: immunoSEQ multiplex PCR; TCRdb's copy keeps in-frame clones and lacks some. The sample lists about 120,000 clones; about 85% were seen once. The source material was peripheral blood, sampled 28 days after the second AZD1222 dose. The source of this sequence is an adult who received the AZD1222 COVID-19 vaccine. The chain carries TRBV14 and TRBJ1-3, with D hard to call. DNA for the CDR3: TGTGCCAGCAGCGGGATAGATGGAAACACCATATATTTT. Amino acid sequence: CASSGIDGNTIYF.